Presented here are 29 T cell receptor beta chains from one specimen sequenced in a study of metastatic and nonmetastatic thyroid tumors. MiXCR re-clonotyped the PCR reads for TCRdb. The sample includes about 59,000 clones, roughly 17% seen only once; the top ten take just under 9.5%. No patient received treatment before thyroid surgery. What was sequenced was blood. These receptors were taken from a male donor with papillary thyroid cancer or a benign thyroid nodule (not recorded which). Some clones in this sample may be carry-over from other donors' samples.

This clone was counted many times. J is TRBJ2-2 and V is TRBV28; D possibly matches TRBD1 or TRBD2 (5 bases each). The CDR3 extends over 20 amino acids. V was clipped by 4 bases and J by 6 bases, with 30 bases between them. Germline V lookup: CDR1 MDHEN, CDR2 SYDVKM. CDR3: CASSSNTRGFKDLGAGELFF. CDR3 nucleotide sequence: TGTGCCAGCAGTTCAAATACTAGGGGATTTAAAGACCTAGGCGCCGGGGAGCTGTTTTTT.

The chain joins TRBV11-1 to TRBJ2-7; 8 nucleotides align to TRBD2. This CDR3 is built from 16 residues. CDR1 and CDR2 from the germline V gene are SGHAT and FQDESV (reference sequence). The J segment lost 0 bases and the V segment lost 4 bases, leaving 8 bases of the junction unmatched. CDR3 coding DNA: TGTGCCAGCAGCTCGACAGCGGGGGAAAGCTCCTACGAGCAGTACTTC. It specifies CASSSTAGESSYEQYF.

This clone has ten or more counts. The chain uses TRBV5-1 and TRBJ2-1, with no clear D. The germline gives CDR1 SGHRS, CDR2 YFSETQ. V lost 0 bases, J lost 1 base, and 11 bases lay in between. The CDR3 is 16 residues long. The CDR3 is CASSLEGAGSYNEQFF. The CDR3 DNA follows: TGCGCCAGCAGCTTGGAAGGCGCCGGGTCCTACAATGAGCAGTTCTTC.

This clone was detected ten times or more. The CDR3 protein is CASSSLTRGHHVFAEAFF. As DNA, the CDR3 is TGTGCCAGCAGCTCGCTCACCAGGGGACACCATGTTTTCGCTGAAGCTTTCTTT. The V call is TRBV5-6, the J call TRBJ1-1; a weak D match, TRBD1 (6 bases). Trimming cost V 3 bases and J 6 bases, with 27 bases left between them. Germline lookup yields CDR1 SGHDT and CDR2 YYEEEE. The CDR3 covers 18 residues.

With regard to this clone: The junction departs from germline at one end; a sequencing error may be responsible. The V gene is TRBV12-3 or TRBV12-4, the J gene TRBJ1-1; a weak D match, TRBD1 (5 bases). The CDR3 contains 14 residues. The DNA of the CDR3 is TGTGCCATCAGTCTTGTTGCGGGGGACGCCGAAGCTTTCTTT. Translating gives CAISLVAGDAEAFF.

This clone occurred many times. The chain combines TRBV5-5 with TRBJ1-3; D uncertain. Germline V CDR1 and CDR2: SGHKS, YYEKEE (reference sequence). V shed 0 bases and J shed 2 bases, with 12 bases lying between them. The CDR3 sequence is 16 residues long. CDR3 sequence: CASSLGERLPGNTIYF. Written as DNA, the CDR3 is TGTGCCAGCAGCTTGGGGGAACGACTCCCTGGAAACACCATATATTTT.

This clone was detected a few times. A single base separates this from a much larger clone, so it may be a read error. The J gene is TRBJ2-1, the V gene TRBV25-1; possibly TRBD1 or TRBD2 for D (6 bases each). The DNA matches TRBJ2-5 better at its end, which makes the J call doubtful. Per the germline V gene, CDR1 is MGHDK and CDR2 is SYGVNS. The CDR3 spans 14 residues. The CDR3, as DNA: TGTGCCAGCACACGGACAGTGGGGGGAGAGACCCAGTACTTC. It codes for CASTRTVGGETQYF.

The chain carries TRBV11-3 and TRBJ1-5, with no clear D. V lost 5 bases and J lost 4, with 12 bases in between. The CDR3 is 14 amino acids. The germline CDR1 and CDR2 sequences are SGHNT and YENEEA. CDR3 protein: CASSPSVLNQPQHF. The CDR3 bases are TGTGCCAGCAGCCCCTCGGTCCTAAATCAGCCCCAGCATTTT.

Here the CDR3 DNA reads TGTGCCAGCAGTTACCTGACAGTGATCCGAGGCTACACCTTC. It is translated as CASSYLTVIRGYTF. The chain recombines TRBV25-1 with TRBJ1-2; D is perhaps TRBD1 (5 bases). The CDR3 has 14 residues. Trimming cost V 5 bases and J 8 bases, with 18 bases left between them. Germline-derived CDR1 and CDR2 are MGHDK and SYGVNS.

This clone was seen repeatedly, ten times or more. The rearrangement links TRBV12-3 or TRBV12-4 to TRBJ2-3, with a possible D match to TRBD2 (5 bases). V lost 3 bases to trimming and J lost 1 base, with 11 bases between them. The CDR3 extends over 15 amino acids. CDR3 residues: CASSLRGFGTDTQYF. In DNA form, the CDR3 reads TGTGCCAGCAGTTTGCGAGGGTTCGGCACAGATACGCAGTATTTT.

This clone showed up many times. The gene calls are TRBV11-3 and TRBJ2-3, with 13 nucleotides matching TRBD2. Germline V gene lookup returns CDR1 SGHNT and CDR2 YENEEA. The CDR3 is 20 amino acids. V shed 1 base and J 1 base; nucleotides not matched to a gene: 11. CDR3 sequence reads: CASSLGTSGGYLFGTDTQYF. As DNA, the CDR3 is TGTGCCAGCAGCTTAGGGACTAGCGGGGGTTATTTGTTTGGCACAGATACGCAGTATTTT. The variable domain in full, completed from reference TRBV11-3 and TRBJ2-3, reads EAGVVQSPRYKIIEKKQPVAFWCNPISGHNTLYWYLQNLGQGPELLIRYENEEAVDDSQLPKDRFSAERLKGVDSTLKIQPAELGDSAVYLCASSLGTSGGYLFGTDTQYFGPGTRLTVL.

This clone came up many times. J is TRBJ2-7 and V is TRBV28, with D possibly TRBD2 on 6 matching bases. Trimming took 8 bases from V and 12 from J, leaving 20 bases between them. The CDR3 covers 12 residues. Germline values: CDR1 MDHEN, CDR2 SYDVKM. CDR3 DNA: TGTGCCAGCCCGAGGAGCTCCCGGGGACTGTACGTC. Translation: CASPRSSRGLYV.

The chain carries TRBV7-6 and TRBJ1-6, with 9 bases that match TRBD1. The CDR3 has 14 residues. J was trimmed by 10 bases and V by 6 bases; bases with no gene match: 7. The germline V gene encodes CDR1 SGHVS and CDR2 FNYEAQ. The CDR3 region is CASSFGTGLSPLHF. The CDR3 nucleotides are TGTGCCAGCAGTTTTGGGACAGGGCTGTCACCCCTCCACTTT.

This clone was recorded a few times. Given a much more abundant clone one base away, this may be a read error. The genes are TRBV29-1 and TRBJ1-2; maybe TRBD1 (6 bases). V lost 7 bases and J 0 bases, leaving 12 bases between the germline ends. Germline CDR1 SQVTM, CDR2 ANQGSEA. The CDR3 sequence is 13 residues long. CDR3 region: CSAADSTNYGYTF. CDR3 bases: TGCAGCGCAGCGGACAGCACTAACTATGGCTACACCTTC.

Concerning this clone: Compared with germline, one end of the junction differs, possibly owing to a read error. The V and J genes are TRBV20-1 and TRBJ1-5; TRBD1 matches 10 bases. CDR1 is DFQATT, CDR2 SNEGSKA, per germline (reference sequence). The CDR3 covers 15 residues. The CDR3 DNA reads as TGCAGTGCTAGAGGGGACAGGGGAGACAATCAACCCCAGCATTTT. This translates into CSARGDRGDNQPQHF.

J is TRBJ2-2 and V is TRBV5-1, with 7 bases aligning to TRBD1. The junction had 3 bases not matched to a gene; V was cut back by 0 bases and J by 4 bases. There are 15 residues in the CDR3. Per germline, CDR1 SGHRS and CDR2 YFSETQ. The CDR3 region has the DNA TGCGCCAGCAGCTTGGTGGCAGGGGGCACCGGGGAGCTGTTTTTT. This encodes CASSLVAGGTGELFF.

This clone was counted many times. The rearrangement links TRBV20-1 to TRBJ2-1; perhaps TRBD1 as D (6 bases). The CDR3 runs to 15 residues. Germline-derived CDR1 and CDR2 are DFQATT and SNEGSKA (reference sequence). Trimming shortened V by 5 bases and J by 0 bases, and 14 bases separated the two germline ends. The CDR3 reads CSALRLDSSYNEQFF. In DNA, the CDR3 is TGCAGTGCTCTAAGACTGGACAGCTCCTACAATGAGCAGTTCTTC.

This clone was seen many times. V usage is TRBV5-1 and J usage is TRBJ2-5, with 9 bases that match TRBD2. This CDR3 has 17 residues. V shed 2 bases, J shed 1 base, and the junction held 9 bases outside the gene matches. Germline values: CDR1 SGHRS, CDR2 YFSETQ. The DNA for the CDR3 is TGCGCCAGCAGCTTTTGGCTAGCGGGACAAGCCCAAGAGACCCAGTACTTC. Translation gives CASSFWLAGQAQETQYF. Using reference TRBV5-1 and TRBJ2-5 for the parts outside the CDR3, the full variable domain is KAGVTQTPRYLIKTRGQQVTLSCSPISGHRSVSWYQQTPGQGLQFLFEYFSETQRNKGNFPGRFSGRQFSNSRSEMNVSTLELGDSALYLCASSFWLAGQAQETQYFGPGTRLLVL.

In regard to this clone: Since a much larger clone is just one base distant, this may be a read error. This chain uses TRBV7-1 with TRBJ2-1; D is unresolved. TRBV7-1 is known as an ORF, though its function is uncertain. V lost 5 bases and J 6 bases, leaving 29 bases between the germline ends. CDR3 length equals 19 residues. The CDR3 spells CASSPSVSKLQRPVNEQFF. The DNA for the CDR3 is TGTGCCAGCAGCCCGAGCGTGAGTAAACTTCAGAGGCCGGTCAATGAGCAGTTCTTC.

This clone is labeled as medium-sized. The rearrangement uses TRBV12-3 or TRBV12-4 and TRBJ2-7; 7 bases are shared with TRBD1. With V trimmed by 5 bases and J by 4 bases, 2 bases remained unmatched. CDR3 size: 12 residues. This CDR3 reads CASSRQGYEQYF. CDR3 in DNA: TGTGCCAGCAGTAGACAGGGATACGAGCAGTACTTC.

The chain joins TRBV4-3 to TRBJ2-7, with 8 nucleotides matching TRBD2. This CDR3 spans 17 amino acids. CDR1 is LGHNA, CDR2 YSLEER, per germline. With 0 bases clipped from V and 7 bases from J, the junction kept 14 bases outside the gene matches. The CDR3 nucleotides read TGCGCCAGCAGCCAAGAGTCGGGGGGGCGCTTCTTTGGTGAGCAGTACTTC. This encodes CASSQESGGRFFGEQYF.

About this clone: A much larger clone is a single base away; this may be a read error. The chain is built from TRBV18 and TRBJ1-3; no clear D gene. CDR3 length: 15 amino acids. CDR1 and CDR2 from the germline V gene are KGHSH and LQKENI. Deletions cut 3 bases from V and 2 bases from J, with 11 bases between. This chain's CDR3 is CASSPWTYPGNTIYF. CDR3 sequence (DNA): TGTGCCAGCTCACCGTGGACTTACCCTGGAAACACCATATATTTT. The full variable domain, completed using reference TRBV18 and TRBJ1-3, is NAGVMQNPRHLVRRRGQEARLRCSPMKGHSHVYWYRQLPEEGLKFMVYLQKENIIDESGMPKERFSAEFPKEGPSILRIQQVVRGDSAAYFCASSPWTYPGNTIYFGEGSWLTVV.

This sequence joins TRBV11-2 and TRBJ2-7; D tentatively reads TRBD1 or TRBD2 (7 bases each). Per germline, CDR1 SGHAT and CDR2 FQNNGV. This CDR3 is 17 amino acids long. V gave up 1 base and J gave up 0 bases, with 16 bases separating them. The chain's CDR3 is CASSLVGGGGSSYEQYF. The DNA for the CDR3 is TGTGCCAGCAGCTTAGTAGGGGGCGGGGGAAGCTCCTACGAGCAGTACTTC.

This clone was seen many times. CDR3 loop: CSVPGLAGGTYNEQFF. The DNA for the CDR3 is TGCAGTGTACCGGGACTAGCGGGGGGCACATACAATGAGCAGTTCTTC. This rearrangement joins TRBV20-1 to TRBJ2-1, with TRBD2 identical over 15 bases. CDR3 length equals 16 residues. Germline V lookup: CDR1 DFQATT, CDR2 SNEGSKA (reference sequence). V dropped 7 bases and J dropped 4; count of bases not matched to a gene: 8.

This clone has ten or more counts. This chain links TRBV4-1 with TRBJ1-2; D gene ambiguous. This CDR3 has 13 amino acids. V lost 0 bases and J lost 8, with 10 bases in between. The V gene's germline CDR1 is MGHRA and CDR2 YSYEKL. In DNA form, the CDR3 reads TGCGCCAGCAGCCAAGATGAGTGGAGAGGCTACACCTTC. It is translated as CASSQDEWRGYTF.

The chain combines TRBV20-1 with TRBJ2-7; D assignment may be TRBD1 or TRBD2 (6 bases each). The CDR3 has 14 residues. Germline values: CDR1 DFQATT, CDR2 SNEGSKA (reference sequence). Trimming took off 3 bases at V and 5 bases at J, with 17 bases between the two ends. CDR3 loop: CSASKRGDWDEQYF. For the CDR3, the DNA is TGCAGTGCTAGTAAGAGGGGGGATTGGGACGAGCAGTACTTC.

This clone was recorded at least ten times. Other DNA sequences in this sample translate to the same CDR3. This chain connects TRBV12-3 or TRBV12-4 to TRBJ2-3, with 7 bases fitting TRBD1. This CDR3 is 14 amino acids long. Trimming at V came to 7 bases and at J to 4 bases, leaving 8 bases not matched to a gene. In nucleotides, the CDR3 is TGTGCCAGCATGAAGACAGGGAGTCCAGATACGCAGTATTTT. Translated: CASMKTGSPDTQYF.

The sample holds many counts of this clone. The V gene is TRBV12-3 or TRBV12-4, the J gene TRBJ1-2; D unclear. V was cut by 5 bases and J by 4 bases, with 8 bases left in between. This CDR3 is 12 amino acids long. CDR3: CASSRALYGYTF. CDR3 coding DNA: TGTGCCAGCAGTAGGGCCCTCTATGGCTACACCTTC.

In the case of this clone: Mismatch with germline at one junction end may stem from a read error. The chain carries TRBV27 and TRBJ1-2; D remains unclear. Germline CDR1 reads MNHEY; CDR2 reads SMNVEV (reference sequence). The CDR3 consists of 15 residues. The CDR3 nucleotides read TGTGCCAGCAGTTTTACAGAACCAGCTAACTATGGATACAGCTTC. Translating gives CASSFTEPANYGYSF.